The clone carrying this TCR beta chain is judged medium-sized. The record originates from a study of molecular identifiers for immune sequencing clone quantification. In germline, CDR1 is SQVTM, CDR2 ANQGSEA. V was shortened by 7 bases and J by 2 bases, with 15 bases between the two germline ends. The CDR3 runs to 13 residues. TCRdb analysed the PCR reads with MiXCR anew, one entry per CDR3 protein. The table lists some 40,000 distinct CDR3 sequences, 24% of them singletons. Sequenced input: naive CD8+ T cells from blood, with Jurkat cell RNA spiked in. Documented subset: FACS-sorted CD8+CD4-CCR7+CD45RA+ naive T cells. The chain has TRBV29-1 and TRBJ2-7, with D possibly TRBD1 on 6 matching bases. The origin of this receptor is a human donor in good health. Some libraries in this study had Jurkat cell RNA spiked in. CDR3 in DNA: TGCAGCGCCCGGACAGAAGAAGCCTACGAGCAGTACTTC. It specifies CSARTEEAYEQYF.